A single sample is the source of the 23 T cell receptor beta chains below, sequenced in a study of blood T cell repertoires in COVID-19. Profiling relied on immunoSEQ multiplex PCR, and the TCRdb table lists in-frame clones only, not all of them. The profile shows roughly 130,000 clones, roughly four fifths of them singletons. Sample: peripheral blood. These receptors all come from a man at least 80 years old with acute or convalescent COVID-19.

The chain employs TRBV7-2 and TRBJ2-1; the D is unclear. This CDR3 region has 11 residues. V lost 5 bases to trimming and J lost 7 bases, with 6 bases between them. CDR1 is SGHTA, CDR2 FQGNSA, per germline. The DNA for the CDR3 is TGTGCCAGCAGCCCCGCGAATGAGCAGTTCTTC. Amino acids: CASSPANEQFF.

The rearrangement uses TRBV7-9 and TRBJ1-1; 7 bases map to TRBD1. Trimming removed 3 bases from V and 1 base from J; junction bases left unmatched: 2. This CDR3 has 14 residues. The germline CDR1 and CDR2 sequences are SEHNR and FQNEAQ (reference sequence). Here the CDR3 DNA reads TGTGCCAGCAGCTTCGGGACAGCGAACACTGAAGCTTTCTTT. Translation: CASSFGTANTEAFF.

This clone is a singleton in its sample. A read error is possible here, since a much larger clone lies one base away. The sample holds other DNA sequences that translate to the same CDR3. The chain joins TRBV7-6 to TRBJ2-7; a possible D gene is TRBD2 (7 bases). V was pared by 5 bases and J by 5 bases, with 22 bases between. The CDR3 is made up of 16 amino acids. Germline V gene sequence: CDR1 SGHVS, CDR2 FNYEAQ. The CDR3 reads CASSIKRDNRGNEQYF. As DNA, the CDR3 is TGTGCCAGCAGCATCAAGCGGGACAACCGAGGGAACGAGCAGTACTTC.

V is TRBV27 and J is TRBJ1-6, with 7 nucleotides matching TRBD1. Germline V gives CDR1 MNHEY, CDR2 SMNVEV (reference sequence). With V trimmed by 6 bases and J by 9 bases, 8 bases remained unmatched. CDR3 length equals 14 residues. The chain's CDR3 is CASRIRQGGSPLHF. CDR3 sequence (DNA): TGTGCCAGCAGGATTCGACAGGGCGGTTCACCCCTCCACTTT.

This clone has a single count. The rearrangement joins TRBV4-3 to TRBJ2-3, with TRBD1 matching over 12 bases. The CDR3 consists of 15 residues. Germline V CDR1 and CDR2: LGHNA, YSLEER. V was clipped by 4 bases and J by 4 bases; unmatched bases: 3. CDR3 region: CASSLGQGASDTQYF. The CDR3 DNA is TGCGCCAGCAGCCTGGGACAGGGGGCTTCAGATACGCAGTATTTT.

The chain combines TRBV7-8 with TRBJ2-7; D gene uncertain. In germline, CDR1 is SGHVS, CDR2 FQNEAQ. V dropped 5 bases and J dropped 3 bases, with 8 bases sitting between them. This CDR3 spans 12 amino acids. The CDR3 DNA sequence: TGTGCCAGCAGCCTGACACTCTACGAGCAGTACTTC. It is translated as CASSLTLYEQYF.

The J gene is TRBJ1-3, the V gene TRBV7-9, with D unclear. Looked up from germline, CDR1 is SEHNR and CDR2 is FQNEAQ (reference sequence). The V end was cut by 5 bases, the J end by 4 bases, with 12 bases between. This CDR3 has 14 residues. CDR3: CASSLSMSGNTIYF. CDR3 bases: TGTGCCAGCAGCCTTAGTATGTCCGGAAACACCATATATTTT.

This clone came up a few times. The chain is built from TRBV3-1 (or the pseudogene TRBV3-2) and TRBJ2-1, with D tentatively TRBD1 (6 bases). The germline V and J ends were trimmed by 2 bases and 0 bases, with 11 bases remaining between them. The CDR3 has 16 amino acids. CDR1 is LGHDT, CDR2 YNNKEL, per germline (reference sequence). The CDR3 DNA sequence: TGTGCCAGCAGCCAACGTAGGGGGAGCTCCTACAATGAGCAGTTCTTC. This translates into CASSQRRGSSYNEQFF.

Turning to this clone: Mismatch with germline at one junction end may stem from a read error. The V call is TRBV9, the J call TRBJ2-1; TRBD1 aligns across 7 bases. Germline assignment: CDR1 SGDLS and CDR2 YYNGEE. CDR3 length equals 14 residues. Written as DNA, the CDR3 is TGTGCCAGCAGCGTAACAGGGGAGTTGAATGGGCAGTTCTTC. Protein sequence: CASSVTGELNGQFF. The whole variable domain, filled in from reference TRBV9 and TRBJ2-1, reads DSGVTQTPKHLITATGQRVTLRCSPRSGDLSVYWYQQSLDQGLQFLIQYYNGEERAKGNILERFSAQQFPDLHSELNLSSLELGDSALYFCASSVTGELNGQFFGPGTRLTVL.

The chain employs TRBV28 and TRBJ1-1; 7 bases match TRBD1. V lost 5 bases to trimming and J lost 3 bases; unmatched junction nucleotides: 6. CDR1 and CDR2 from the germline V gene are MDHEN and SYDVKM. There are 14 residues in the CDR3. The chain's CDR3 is CASSPQGRYTEAFF. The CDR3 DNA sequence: TGTGCCAGCAGTCCACAGGGGCGGTACACTGAAGCTTTCTTT.

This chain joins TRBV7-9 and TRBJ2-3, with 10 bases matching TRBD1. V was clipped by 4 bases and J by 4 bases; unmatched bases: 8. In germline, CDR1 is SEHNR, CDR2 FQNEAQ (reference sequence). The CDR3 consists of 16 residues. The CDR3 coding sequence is TGTGCCAGCAGCTGGGCGACAGGGGGCGAGGCAGATACGCAGTATTTT. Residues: CASSWATGGEADTQYF.

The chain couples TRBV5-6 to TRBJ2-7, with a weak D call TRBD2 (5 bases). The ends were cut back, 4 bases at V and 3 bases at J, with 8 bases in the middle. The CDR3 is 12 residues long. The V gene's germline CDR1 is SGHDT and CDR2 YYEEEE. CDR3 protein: CASSRGLYEQYF. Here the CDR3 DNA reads TGTGCCAGCAGCAGAGGGCTCTACGAGCAGTACTTC.

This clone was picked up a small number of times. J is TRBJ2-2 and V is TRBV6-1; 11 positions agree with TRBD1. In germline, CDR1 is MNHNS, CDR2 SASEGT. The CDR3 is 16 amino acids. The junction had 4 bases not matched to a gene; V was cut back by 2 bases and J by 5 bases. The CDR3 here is CASSETGQGGTGELFF. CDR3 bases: TGTGCCAGCAGTGAAACGGGACAGGGGGGTACCGGGGAGCTGTTTTTT.

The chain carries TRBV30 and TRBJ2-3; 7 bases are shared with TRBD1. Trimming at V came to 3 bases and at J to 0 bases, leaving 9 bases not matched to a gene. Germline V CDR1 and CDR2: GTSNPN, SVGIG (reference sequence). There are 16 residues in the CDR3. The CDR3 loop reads CAWRKGTVLSTDTQYF. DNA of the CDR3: TGTGCCTGGAGGAAAGGGACAGTTTTAAGCACAGATACGCAGTATTTT.

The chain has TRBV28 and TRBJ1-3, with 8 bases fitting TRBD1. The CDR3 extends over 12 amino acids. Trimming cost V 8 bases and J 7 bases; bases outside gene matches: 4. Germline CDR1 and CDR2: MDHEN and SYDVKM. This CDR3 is CASVGQENTIYF. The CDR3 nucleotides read TGTGCCAGCGTGGGACAGGAGAACACCATATATTTT. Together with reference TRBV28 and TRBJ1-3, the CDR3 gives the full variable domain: DVKVTQSSRYLVKRTGEKVFLECVQDMDHENMFWYRQDPGLGLRLIYFSYDVKMKEKGDIPEGYSVSREKKERFSLILESASTNQTSMYLCASVGQENTIYFGEGSWLTVV.

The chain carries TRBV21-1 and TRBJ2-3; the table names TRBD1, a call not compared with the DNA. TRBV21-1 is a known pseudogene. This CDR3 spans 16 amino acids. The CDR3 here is CASSSHRAQRTDTQYF. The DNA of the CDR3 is TGTGCCAGCAGCTCGCACAGGGCCCAACGCACAGATACGCAGTATTTT.

The CDR3 region is CASSLAQNQPQHF. CDR3 in DNA: TGTGCCAGCAGCTTAGCCCAAAATCAGCCCCAGCATTTT. The chain couples TRBV7-2 to TRBJ1-5; D is unclear. The CDR3 is 13 amino acids. Germline CDR1 and CDR2: SGHTA and FQGNSA. The V end was cut by 0 bases, the J end by 4 bases, with 4 bases between.

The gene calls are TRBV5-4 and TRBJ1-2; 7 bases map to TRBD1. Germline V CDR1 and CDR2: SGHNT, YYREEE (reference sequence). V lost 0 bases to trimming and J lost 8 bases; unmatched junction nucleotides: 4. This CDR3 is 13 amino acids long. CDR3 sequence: CASSLEGAKGYTF. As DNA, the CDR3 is TGTGCCAGCAGCTTGGAGGGGGCGAAGGGCTACACCTTC. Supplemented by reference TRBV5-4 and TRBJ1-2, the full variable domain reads ETGVTQSPTHLIKTRGQQVTLRCSSQSGHNTVSWYQQALGQGPQFIFQYYREEENGRGNFPPRFSGLQFPNYSSELNVNALELDDSALYLCASSLEGAKGYTFGSGTRLTVV.

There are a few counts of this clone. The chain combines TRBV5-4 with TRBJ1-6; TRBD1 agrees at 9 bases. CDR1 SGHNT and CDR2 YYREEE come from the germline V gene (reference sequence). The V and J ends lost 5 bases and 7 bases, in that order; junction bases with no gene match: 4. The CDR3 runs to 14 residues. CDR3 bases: TGTGCCAGCAGATACGACAGGGGGAATTCACCCCTCCACTTT. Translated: CASRYDRGNSPLHF.

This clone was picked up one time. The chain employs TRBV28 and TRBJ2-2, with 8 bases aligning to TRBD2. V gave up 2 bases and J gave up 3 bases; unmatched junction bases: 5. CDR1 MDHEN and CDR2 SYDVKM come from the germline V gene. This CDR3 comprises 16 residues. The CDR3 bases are TGTGCCAGCAGTTTAACGGGGGGGCAGTACACCGGGGAGCTGTTTTTT. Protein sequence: CASSLTGGQYTGELFF.

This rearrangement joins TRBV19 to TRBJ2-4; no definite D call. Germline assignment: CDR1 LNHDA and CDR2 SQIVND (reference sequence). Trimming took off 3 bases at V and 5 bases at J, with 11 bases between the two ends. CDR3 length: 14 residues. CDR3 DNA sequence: TGTGCCAGTAGTATTAACAGAAGAGAAAACATTCAGTACTTC. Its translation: CASSINRRENIQYF.

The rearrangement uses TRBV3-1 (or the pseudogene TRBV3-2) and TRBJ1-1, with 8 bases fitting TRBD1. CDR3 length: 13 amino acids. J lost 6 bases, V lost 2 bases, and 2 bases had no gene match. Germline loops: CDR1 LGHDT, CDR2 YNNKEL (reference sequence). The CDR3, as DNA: TGTGCCAGCAGCCAATCGACAGGGGCTGAAGCTTTCTTT. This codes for CASSQSTGAEAFF.

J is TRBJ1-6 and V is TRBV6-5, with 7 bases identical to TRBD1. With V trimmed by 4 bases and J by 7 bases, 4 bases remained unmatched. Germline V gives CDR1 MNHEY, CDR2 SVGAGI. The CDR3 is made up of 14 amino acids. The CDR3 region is CASSWMTGNSPLHF. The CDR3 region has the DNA TGTGCCAGCAGTTGGATGACAGGGAATTCACCCCTCCACTTT.